Described below is a single TCR beta chain sequence and its context. This sample was taken from a study of blood T cell repertoires in COVID-19. Study context: The analysed material was cDNA or gDNA that came from T cells, B-cell-depleted T cells, or PBMCs.

In the authors' workflow: Quantification of nucleated cells was approximated via reference gene primer amplification. Sequenced by immunoSEQ multiplex PCR; TCRdb stores in-frame clones only, minus some. V, J and clone size are taken as reported in that table, and D and trimming were inferred from the DNA itself. The sample lists nearly 70,000 clones; 87% were seen once. V shed 0 bases and J shed 6 bases, with 4 bases lying between them. The CDR3 is 11 amino acids. Germline V lookup: CDR1 SGHDT, CDR2 YYEEEE. The rearrangement joins TRBV5-6 to TRBJ2-7; unclear D gene. The sequence was collected from a woman aged 50 to 65 with COVID-19, enrolled during active disease. Source material: peripheral blood. The CDR3 loop is CASSLGAEQYF. The CDR3 DNA is TGTGCCAGCAGCTTGGGAGCCGAGCAGTACTTC.